This T cell receptor (beta chain) was retrieved from a study of shared clonotypes between healthy human individuals. Study-wide context: In total, the donors were two women and three men aged 18 to 49. Study results and caveats: A handful of donors showed sharing of approximately 4.7% of naive CD4 clonotypes. The authors expected sequencing depth to affect clonotype sharing among donors.

Naive CD8 cells lacked CD45RO, underwent positive selection for CCR7 and left out terminally differentiated effector memory CD45RA+ cells. The donors were all Caucasian adults (living in Nashville, Tennessee). Assay: immunoSEQ multiplex PCR; the TCRdb copy retains only in-frame clones and omits some. This table has about 2.1 million clones, just over 90% appearing once. Only one count was recorded for this clone. What it binds is not known. The sequence derives from a man younger than 35 in good health. Some clones in this sample may be carry-over from other donors' samples. Specimen: naive CD8+ T cells from PBMCs.

CDR3 loop: CASSWTVAYNEQFF. The CDR3, as DNA: TGTGCCAGCAGTTGGACAGTCGCCTACAATGAGCAGTTCTTC. The rearrangement joins TRBV27 to TRBJ2-1; a possible D gene is TRBD1 (6 bases). Trimming pared 4 bases from V and 2 bases from J, leaving 9 bases between. The CDR3 is made up of 14 amino acids. Germline V gene data show CDR1 as MNHEY and CDR2 as SMNVEV (reference sequence).